This note documents a single TCR beta chain sequence. What it binds is unknown. RNA transcripts gave rise to amplified TCR beta CDR3 regions. The HTBI primer set served for first-round RT-PCR of the TCR CDR3. In TCRdb, the multiplex PCR reads were re-called with MiXCR into one record per CDR3 protein. The sample lists some 350,000 distinct CDR3 sequences, around 25% occurring once. These data come from a study of T cells in Graves' hyperthyroidism and ophthalmopathy. Researchers barred patients who had uncontrolled infection, other autoimmune disease, pregnancy or lactation. V gave up 4 bases and J gave up 4 bases; unmatched junction bases: 8. CDR3 length: 14 residues. Per the germline V gene, CDR1 is DFQATT and CDR2 is SNEGSKA (reference sequence). Study outcomes and limitations: Also found in blood were most expanded thyroid clonotypes above 0.001.

V and J are TRBV20-1 and TRBJ2-5; 8 bases line up with TRBD2. Sequenced input: blood. The origin of this receptor is a man aged 45 to 65 with Graves' hyperthyroidism. The chain's CDR3 is CSATQRESGETQYF. The CDR3 DNA follows: TGCAGTGCTACCCAGCGGGAGAGTGGAGAGACCCAGTACTTC.